A selection of T cell receptor beta chains follows, all from one sample in a study of blood T cell repertoires in COVID-19. The method was immunoSEQ multiplex PCR; TCRdb's version includes in-frame clones alone and lacks a portion of them. The table has fewer than 350,000 clones, 90% seen once; the top ten hold less than 2%. Source material: PBMCs or T cells enriched from blood (not recorded which). These receptor sequences come from a woman aged 18-29 years with acute COVID-19. Both conserved end residues are part of each CDR3. Each record gives: clone size, D gene, J gene, CDR3 length, V gene, CDR3 protein, CDR3 DNA. A D gene is named only where the DNA matches it firmly. Size is stated for part of the rows, as once, few or many counts, or as a class when the clone is expanded.

clone_size: -; d_call: -; j_call: TRBJ1-3; cdr3_length: 16; v_call: TRBV5-1; cdr3_aa: CASTPTGGLEGNTIYF; cdr3_nt: TGCGCCAGCACCCCTACCGGGGGGCTGGAAGGAAACACCATATATTTT
clone_size: -; d_call: -; j_call: TRBJ1-5; cdr3_length: 16; v_call: TRBV6-6; cdr3_aa: CASSYSRGGGNQPQHF; cdr3_nt: TGTGCCAGCAGTTACTCGAGGGGAGGTGGCAATCAGCCCCAGCATTTT
clone_size: -; d_call: -; j_call: TRBJ2-7; cdr3_length: 13; v_call: TRBV28; cdr3_aa: CASSSGTSYEQYF; cdr3_nt: TGTGCCAGCAGTTCCGGGACTTCCTACGAGCAGTACTTC
clone_size: once; d_call: TRBD2; j_call: TRBJ2-1; cdr3_length: 16; v_call: TRBV24-1; cdr3_aa: CATSDFGLAGDNEQFF; cdr3_nt: TGTGCCACCAGTGATTTCGGTCTAGCGGGCGACAATGAGCAGTTCTTC
clone_size: -; d_call: TRBD1; j_call: TRBJ1-6; cdr3_length: 17; v_call: TRBV5-1; cdr3_aa: CASSLGSSGQGNSPLHF; cdr3_nt: TGCGCCAGCAGCTTGGGATCTTCGGGACAGGGTAATTCACCCCTCCACTTT
clone_size: -; d_call: TRBD2; j_call: TRBJ2-1; cdr3_length: 15; v_call: TRBV11-3; cdr3_aa: CASSFSTGTSDEQFF; cdr3_nt: TGTGCCAGCAGCTTCTCCACCGGGACTAGCGATGAGCAGTTCTTC
clone_size: -; d_call: -; j_call: TRBJ1-4; cdr3_length: 17; v_call: TRBV18; cdr3_aa: CASADRGSRKANEKLFF; cdr3_nt: TGTGCCAGCGCCGATAGGGGATCTCGCAAAGCTAATGAAAAACTGTTTTTT
clone_size: -; d_call: TRBD2; j_call: TRBJ2-1; cdr3_length: 17; v_call: TRBV29-1; cdr3_aa: CSVEPLAGGSSYNEQFF; cdr3_nt: TGCAGCGTTGAACCCCTAGCGGGAGGGTCCTCCTACAATGAGCAGTTCTTC
clone_size: -; d_call: TRBD1; j_call: TRBJ1-5; cdr3_length: 15; v_call: TRBV6-5; cdr3_aa: CASSRTGLGNQPQHF; cdr3_nt: TGTGCCAGCAGTCGGACAGGGCTGGGCAATCAGCCCCAGCATTTT
clone_size: -; d_call: -; j_call: TRBJ2-1; cdr3_length: 13; v_call: TRBV11-1; cdr3_aa: CASSLDLPNEQFF; cdr3_nt: TGTGCCAGCAGCTTAGATCTCCCCAATGAGCAGTTCTTC
clone_size: -; d_call: -; j_call: TRBJ1-1; cdr3_length: 16; v_call: TRBV11-2; cdr3_aa: CASSLWAALPNTEAFF; cdr3_nt: TGTGCCAGCAGCTTATGGGCAGCTCTTCCGAACACTGAAGCTTTCTTT
clone_size: -; d_call: -; j_call: TRBJ2-7; cdr3_length: 13; v_call: TRBV28; cdr3_aa: CASSLLWSYEQYF; cdr3_nt: TGTGCCAGCAGTTTATTATGGAGCTACGAGCAGTACTTC
clone_size: -; d_call: TRBD2; j_call: TRBJ2-1; cdr3_length: 17; v_call: TRBV29-1; cdr3_aa: CSVGLTLIAGGHNEQFF; cdr3_nt: TGCAGCGTTGGTTTAACTCTTATTGCGGGAGGCCACAATGAGCAGTTCTTC
clone_size: -; d_call: -; j_call: TRBJ1-2; cdr3_length: 13; v_call: TRBV7-9; cdr3_aa: CASSLVPGNGYTF; cdr3_nt: TGTGCCAGCAGCTTAGTCCCAGGGAATGGCTACACCTTC
clone_size: -; d_call: TRBD1; j_call: TRBJ1-3; cdr3_length: 13; v_call: TRBV29-1; cdr3_aa: CSALTGAGNTIYF; cdr3_nt: TGCAGCGCCCTAACAGGGGCTGGAAACACCATATATTTT
clone_size: -; d_call: TRBD1; j_call: TRBJ2-1; cdr3_length: 15; v_call: TRBV28; cdr3_aa: CASSLYGTDYNEQFF; cdr3_nt: TGTGCCAGCAGTTTGTACGGGACAGACTACAATGAGCAGTTCTTC
clone_size: -; d_call: -; j_call: TRBJ2-7; cdr3_length: 13; v_call: TRBV10-3; cdr3_aa: CAISWRDSYEQYF; cdr3_nt: TGTGCCATCAGTTGGCGGGACTCCTACGAGCAGTACTTC
clone_size: -; d_call: TRBD2; j_call: TRBJ2-7; cdr3_length: 13; v_call: TRBV12-3/TRBV12-4; cdr3_aa: CASRLAGGYEQYF; cdr3_nt: TGTGCCAGCAGACTAGCGGGAGGGTACGAGCAGTACTTC
clone_size: -; d_call: -; j_call: TRBJ2-7; cdr3_length: 13; v_call: TRBV25-1; cdr3_aa: CASSQVSFYEQYF; cdr3_nt: TGTGCCAGCAGCCAGGTCTCTTTCTACGAGCAGTACTTC
clone_size: -; d_call: -; j_call: TRBJ1-1; cdr3_length: 13; v_call: TRBV18; cdr3_aa: CASSPAQDFQAFF; cdr3_nt: TGTGCCAGCTCACCTGCCCAGGACTTTCAAGCTTTCTTT
clone_size: -; d_call: TRBD2; j_call: TRBJ2-7; cdr3_length: 14; v_call: TRBV7-9; cdr3_aa: CASGTSGGPYEQYF; cdr3_nt: TGTGCCAGCGGAACTAGCGGGGGACCCTACGAGCAGTACTTC
clone_size: -; d_call: -; j_call: TRBJ1-2; cdr3_length: 15; v_call: TRBV28; cdr3_aa: CASSFPLQGNYGYTF; cdr3_nt: TGTGCCAGCAGTTTTCCTCTACAGGGCAACTATGGCTACACCTTC
clone_size: -; d_call: -; j_call: TRBJ2-5; cdr3_length: 13; v_call: TRBV5-1; cdr3_aa: CASSPLRQETQYF; cdr3_nt: TGCGCCAGCAGTCCTCTGCGCCAAGAGACCCAGTACTTC
clone_size: -; d_call: -; j_call: TRBJ1-2; cdr3_length: 16; v_call: TRBV4-1; cdr3_aa: CASSQDLDKSVHGYTF; cdr3_nt: TGCGCCAGCAGCCAAGATTTGGACAAAAGTGTCCATGGCTACACCTTC
clone_size: -; d_call: -; j_call: TRBJ1-6; cdr3_length: 15; v_call: TRBV7-8; cdr3_aa: CASSLGGRVQSPLHF; cdr3_nt: TGTGCCAGCAGCTTAGGAGGCAGGGTGCAGTCACCCCTCCACTTT
clone_size: -; d_call: -; j_call: TRBJ2-7; cdr3_length: 16; v_call: TRBV29-1; cdr3_aa: CSVTRGGGGLDYEQYF; cdr3_nt: TGCAGCGTAACAAGGGGTGGAGGGGGCCTCGACTACGAGCAGTACTTC
clone_size: once; d_call: -; j_call: TRBJ2-1; cdr3_length: 18; v_call: TRBV14; cdr3_aa: CASSEQGFGGAFYNEQFF; cdr3_nt: TGTGCCAGCAGCGAGCAAGGGTTCGGCGGGGCGTTCTACAATGAGCAGTTCTTC
clone_size: -; d_call: TRBD1; j_call: TRBJ1-1; cdr3_length: 17; v_call: TRBV19; cdr3_aa: CASTLPGAGGLSTEAFF; cdr3_nt: TGTGCCAGTACCCTTCCAGGGGCAGGGGGCCTGAGCACTGAAGCTTTCTTT
clone_size: few; d_call: TRBD1; j_call: TRBJ2-1; cdr3_length: 15; v_call: TRBV18; cdr3_aa: CASSPRQGYINEQFF; cdr3_nt: TGTGCCAGCTCACCACGACAGGGCTATATCAATGAGCAGTTCTTC
clone_size: -; d_call: TRBD2; j_call: TRBJ2-3; cdr3_length: 14; v_call: TRBV28; cdr3_aa: CASSSGTSGRTQYF; cdr3_nt: TGTGCCAGCAGTTCCGGGACTAGCGGCCGTACGCAGTATTTT
clone_size: -; d_call: -; j_call: TRBJ2-3; cdr3_length: 19; v_call: TRBV4-1; cdr3_aa: CASSKGTTVALYSTDTQYF; cdr3_nt: TGCGCCAGCAGCAAAGGAACGACAGTAGCCTTGTATAGCACAGATACGCAGTATTTT
clone_size: -; d_call: -; j_call: TRBJ1-3; cdr3_length: 14; v_call: TRBV30; cdr3_aa: CAWVHRGGRNTIYF; cdr3_nt: TGTGCCTGGGTCCATCGCGGGGGACGAAACACCATATATTTT
clone_size: -; d_call: TRBD1; j_call: TRBJ1-1; cdr3_length: 14; v_call: TRBV10-3; cdr3_aa: CAIRSGTENTEAFF; cdr3_nt: TGTGCCATCAGATCCGGGACAGAGAACACTGAAGCTTTCTTT
clone_size: many; d_call: TRBD1; j_call: TRBJ1-4; cdr3_length: 18; v_call: TRBV11-2; cdr3_aa: CASSLDLPGTGRSEKLFF; cdr3_nt: TGTGCCAGCAGCTTAGATCTGCCTGGGACAGGGAGAAGTGAAAAACTGTTTTTT
clone_size: -; d_call: TRBD2; j_call: TRBJ2-1; cdr3_length: 14; v_call: TRBV6-5; cdr3_aa: CASSTPAGYNEQFF; cdr3_nt: TGTGCCAGCAGTACTCCAGCGGGATACAATGAGCAGTTCTTC
clone_size: once; d_call: -; j_call: TRBJ1-1; cdr3_length: 15; v_call: TRBV10-3; cdr3_aa: CAISDGDISNTEAFF; cdr3_nt: TGTGCCATCAGTGATGGGGACATTAGTAACACTGAAGCTTTCTTT
clone_size: -; d_call: -; j_call: TRBJ1-1; cdr3_length: 15; v_call: TRBV7-2; cdr3_aa: CASSLVVGVNTEAFF; cdr3_nt: TGTGCCAGCAGCTTAGTCGTAGGGGTGAACACTGAAGCTTTCTTT
clone_size: -; d_call: -; j_call: TRBJ2-7; cdr3_length: 15; v_call: TRBV3-1/TRBV3-2; cdr3_aa: CASSPRQPSSYEQYF; cdr3_nt: TGTGCCAGCAGCCCTAGACAGCCGAGCTCCTACGAGCAGTACTTC
clone_size: few; d_call: TRBD2; j_call: TRBJ2-1; cdr3_length: 16; v_call: TRBV5-1; cdr3_aa: CASSAPTSMGGNEQFF; cdr3_nt: TGCGCCAGCAGCGCACCGACTAGCATGGGGGGCAATGAGCAGTTCTTC
clone_size: once; d_call: TRBD2; j_call: TRBJ2-2; cdr3_length: 17; v_call: TRBV2; cdr3_aa: CASRVAGGPGNTGELFF; cdr3_nt: TGTGCCAGCAGGGTAGCGGGAGGGCCGGGGAACACCGGGGAGCTGTTTTTT
clone_size: -; d_call: TRBD1; j_call: TRBJ1-4; cdr3_length: 15; v_call: TRBV4-1; cdr3_aa: CASSQRQGANEKLFF; cdr3_nt: TGCGCCAGCAGCCAACGACAGGGGGCAAATGAAAAACTGTTTTTT
clone_size: once; d_call: TRBD1; j_call: TRBJ2-6; cdr3_length: 15; v_call: TRBV6-5; cdr3_aa: CASRGTGVGANVLTF; cdr3_nt: TGTGCCAGCAGGGGGACAGGGGTTGGGGCCAACGTCCTGACTTTC
clone_size: once; d_call: TRBD2; j_call: TRBJ2-7; cdr3_length: 14; v_call: TRBV6-5; cdr3_aa: CASHVTSASYEQYF; cdr3_nt: TGTGCCAGCCACGTTACTAGCGCCTCCTACGAGCAGTACTTC
clone_size: -; d_call: -; j_call: TRBJ2-7; cdr3_length: 18; v_call: TRBV5-1; cdr3_aa: CASSTQGGEGPGPYEQYF; cdr3_nt: TGCGCCAGCTCAACCCAAGGGGGGGAGGGCCCTGGGCCCTACGAGCAGTACTTC
clone_size: -; d_call: -; j_call: TRBJ2-5; cdr3_length: 15; v_call: TRBV28; cdr3_aa: CASSTLMRYQETQYF; cdr3_nt: TGTGCCAGCAGTACCCTCATGAGGTACCAAGAGACCCAGTACTTC
clone_size: -; d_call: TRBD1; j_call: TRBJ2-1; cdr3_length: 15; v_call: TRBV4-3; cdr3_aa: CASSQGGGAYNEQFF; cdr3_nt: TGCGCCAGCAGCCAAGGAGGGGGCGCTTACAATGAGCAGTTCTTC
clone_size: -; d_call: TRBD1; j_call: TRBJ2-3; cdr3_length: 17; v_call: TRBV5-4; cdr3_aa: CASSFLYRGNKADTQYF; cdr3_nt: TGTGCCAGCAGCTTTCTTTACAGGGGAAACAAAGCAGATACGCAGTATTTT
clone_size: -; d_call: -; j_call: TRBJ2-3; cdr3_length: 16; v_call: TRBV27; cdr3_aa: CASSPMGPGGTDTQYF; cdr3_nt: TGTGCCAGCAGCCCTATGGGGCCTGGTGGAACAGATACGCAGTATTTT
clone_size: -; d_call: -; j_call: TRBJ1-6; cdr3_length: 15; v_call: TRBV6-5; cdr3_aa: CASSYSPGMDSPLHF; cdr3_nt: TGTGCCAGCAGTTACTCGCCGGGAATGGATTCACCCCTCCACTTT
clone_size: -; d_call: -; j_call: TRBJ2-3; cdr3_length: 14; v_call: TRBV5-1; cdr3_aa: CASSPAQGLDTQYF; cdr3_nt: TGCGCCAGCAGCCCCGCTCAGGGGCTAGATACGCAGTATTTT
clone_size: -; d_call: TRBD2; j_call: TRBJ2-3; cdr3_length: 15; v_call: TRBV7-2; cdr3_aa: CASSFSAGDADTQYF; cdr3_nt: TGTGCCAGCAGCTTCTCAGCGGGAGATGCAGATACGCAGTATTTT
clone_size: -; d_call: -; j_call: TRBJ2-1; cdr3_length: 12; v_call: TRBV3-1/TRBV3-2; cdr3_aa: CASSHVEVEQFF; cdr3_nt: TGTGCCAGCAGCCATGTAGAGGTTGAGCAGTTCTTC